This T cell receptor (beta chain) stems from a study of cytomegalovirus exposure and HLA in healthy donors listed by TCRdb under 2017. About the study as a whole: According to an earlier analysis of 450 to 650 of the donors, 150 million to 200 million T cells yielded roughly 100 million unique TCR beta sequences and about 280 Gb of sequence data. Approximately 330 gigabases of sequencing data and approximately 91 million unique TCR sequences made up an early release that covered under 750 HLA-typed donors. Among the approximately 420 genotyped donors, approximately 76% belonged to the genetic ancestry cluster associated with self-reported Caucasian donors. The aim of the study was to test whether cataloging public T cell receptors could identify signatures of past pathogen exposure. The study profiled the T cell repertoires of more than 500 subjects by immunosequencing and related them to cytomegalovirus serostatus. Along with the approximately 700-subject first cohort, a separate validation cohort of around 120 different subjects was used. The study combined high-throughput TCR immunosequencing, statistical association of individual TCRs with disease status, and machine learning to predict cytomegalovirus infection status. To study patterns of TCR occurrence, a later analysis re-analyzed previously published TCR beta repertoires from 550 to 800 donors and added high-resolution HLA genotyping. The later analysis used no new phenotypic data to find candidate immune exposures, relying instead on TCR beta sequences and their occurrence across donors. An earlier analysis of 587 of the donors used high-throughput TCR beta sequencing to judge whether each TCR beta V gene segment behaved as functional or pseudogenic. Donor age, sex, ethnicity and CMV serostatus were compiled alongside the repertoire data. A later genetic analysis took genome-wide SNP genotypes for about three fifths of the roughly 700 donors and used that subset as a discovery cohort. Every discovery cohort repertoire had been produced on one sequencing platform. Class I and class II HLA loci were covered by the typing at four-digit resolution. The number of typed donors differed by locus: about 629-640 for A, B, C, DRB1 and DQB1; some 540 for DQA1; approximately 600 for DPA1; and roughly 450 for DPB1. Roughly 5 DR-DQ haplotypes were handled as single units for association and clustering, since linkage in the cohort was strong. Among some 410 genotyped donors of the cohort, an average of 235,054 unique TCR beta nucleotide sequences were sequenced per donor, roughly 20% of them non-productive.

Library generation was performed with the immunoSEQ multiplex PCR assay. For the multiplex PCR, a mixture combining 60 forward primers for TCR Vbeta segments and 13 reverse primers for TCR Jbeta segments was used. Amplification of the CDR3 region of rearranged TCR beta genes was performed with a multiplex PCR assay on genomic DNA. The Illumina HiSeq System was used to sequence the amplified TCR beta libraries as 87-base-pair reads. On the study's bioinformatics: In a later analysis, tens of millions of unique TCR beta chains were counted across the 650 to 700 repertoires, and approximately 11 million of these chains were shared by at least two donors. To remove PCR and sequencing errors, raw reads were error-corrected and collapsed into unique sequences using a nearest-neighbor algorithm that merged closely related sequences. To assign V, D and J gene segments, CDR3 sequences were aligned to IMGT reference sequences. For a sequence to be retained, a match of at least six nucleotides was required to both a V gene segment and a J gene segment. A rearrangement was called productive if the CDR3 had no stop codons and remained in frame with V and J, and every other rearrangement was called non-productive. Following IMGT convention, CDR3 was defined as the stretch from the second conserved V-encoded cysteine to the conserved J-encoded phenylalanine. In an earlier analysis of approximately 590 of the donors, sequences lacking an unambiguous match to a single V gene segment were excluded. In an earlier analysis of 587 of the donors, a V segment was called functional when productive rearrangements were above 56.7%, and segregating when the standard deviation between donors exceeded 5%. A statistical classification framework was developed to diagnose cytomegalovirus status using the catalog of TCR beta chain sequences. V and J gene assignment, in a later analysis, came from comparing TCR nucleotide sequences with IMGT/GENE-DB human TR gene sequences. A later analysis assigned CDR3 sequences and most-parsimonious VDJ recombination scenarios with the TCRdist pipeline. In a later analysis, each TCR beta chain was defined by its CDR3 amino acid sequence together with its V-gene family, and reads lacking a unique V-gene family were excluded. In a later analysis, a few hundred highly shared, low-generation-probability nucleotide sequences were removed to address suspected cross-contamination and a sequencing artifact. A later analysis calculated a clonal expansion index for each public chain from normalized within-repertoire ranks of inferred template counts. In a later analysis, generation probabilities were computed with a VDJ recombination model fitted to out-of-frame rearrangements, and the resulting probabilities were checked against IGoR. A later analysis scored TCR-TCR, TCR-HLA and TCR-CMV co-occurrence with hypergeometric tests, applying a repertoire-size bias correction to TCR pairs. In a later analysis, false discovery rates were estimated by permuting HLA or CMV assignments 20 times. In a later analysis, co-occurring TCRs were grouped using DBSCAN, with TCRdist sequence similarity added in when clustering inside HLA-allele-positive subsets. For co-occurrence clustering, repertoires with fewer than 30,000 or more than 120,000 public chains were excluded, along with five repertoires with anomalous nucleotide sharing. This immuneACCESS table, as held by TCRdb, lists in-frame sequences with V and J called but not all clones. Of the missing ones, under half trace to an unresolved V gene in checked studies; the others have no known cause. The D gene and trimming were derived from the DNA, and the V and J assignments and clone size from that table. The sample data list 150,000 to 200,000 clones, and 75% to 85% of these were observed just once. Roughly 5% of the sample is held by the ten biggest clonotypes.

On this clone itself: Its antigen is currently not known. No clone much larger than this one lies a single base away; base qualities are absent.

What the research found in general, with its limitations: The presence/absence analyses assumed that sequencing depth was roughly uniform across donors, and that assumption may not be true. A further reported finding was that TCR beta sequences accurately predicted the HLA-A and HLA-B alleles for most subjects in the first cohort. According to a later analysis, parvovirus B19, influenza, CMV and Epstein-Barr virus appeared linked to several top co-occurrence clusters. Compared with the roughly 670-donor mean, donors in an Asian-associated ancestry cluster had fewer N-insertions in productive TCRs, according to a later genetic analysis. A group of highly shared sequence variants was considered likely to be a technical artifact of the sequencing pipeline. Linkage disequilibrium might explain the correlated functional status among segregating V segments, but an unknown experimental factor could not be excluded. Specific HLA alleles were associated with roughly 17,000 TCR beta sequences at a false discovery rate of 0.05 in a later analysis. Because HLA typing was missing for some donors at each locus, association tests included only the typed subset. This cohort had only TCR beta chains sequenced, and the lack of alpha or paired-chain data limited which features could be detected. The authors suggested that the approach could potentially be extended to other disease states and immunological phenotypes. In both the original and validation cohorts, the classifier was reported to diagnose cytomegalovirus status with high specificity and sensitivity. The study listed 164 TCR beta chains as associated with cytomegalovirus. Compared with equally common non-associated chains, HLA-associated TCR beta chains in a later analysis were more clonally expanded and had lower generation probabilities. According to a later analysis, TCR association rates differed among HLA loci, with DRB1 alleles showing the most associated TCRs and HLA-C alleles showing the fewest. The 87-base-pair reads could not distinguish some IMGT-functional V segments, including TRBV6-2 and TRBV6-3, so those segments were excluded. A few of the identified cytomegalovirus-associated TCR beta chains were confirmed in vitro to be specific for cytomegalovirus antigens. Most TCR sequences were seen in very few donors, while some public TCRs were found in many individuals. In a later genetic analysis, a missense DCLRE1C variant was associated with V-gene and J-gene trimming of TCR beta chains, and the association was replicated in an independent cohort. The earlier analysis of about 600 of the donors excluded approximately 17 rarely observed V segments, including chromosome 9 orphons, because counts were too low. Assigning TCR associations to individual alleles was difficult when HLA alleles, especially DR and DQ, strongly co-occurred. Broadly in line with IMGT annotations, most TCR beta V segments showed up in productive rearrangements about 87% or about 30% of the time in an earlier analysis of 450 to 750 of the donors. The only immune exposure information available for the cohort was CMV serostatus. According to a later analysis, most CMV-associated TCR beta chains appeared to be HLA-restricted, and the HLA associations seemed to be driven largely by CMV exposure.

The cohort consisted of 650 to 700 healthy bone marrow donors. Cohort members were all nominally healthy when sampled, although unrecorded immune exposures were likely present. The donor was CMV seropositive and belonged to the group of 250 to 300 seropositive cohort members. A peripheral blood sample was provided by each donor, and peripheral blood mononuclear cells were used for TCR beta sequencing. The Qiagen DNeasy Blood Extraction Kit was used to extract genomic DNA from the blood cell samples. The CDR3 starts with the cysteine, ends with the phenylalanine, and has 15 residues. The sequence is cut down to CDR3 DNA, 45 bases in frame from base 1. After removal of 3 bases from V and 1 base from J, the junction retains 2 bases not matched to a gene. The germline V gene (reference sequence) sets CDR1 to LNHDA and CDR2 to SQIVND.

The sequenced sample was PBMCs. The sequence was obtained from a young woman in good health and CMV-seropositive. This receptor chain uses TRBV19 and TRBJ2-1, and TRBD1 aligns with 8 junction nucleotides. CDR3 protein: CASSMDRDSYNEQFF. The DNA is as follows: TGTGCCAGTAGTATGGACAGGGATTCCTACAATGAGCAGTTCTTC.